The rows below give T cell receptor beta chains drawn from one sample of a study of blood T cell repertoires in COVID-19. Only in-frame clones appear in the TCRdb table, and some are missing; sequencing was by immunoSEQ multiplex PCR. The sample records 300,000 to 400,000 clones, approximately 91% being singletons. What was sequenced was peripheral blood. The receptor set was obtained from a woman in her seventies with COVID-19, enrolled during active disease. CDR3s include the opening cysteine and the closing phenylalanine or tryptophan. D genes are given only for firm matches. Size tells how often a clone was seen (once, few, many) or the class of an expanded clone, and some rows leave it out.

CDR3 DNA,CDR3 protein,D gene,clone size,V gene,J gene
TGTGCCAGCAGCTTGACAGGGAACACTGAAGCTTTCTTT,CASSLTGNTEAFF,-,-,TRBV6-5,TRBJ1-1
TGTGCCACCAGCAGAGATATCAGAAGGGGGCGCCAGACTGGGGCCAACGTCCTGACTTTC,CATSRDIRRGRQTGANVLTF,TRBD1,few,TRBV15,TRBJ2-6
TGTGCCAGCAGCTTGTGGCGGATGTCCTCCAATGAGCAGTTCTTC,CASSLWRMSSNEQFF,-,-,TRBV5-5,TRBJ2-1
TGTGCCAGCAGCTTAGTGGGGGACAGCTACAATGAGCAGTTCTTC,CASSLVGDSYNEQFF,TRBD1,-,TRBV7-2,TRBJ2-1
TGTGCCAGTTACAGGGGGCTCTACGAGCAGTACTTC,CASYRGLYEQYF,TRBD1,once,TRBV6-5,TRBJ2-7
TGTGCCAGCAGCGTTTCCCCGCTAAAGAACAATGAGCAGTTCTTC,CASSVSPLKNNEQFF,-,-,TRBV9,TRBJ2-1
TGTGCCACCAGTGCCGGGGGGATCACCGGGGAGCTGTTTTTT,CATSAGGITGELFF,TRBD2,-,TRBV24-1,TRBJ2-2
TGTGCCAGCAGCTCGCCGACAGGAGATCCCCAAGAGACCCAGTACTTC,CASSSPTGDPQETQYF,-,-,TRBV7-2,TRBJ2-5
TGTGCCATCAGTGAGTCACTAGCGGGGGACTCCTACAATGAGCAGTTCTTC,CAISESLAGDSYNEQFF,TRBD2,-,TRBV10-3,TRBJ2-1
TGTGCCAGCAGCGTGGGCCCGGGACTAGCGGGGGCGGGAGGGGATGAGCAGTTCTTC,CASSVGPGLAGAGGDEQFF,TRBD2,-,TRBV9,TRBJ2-1
TGTGCCAGCAGCTTGGAGACGGGGGGCAAGGAGGGCTACACCTTC,CASSLETGGKEGYTF,-,-,TRBV5-4,TRBJ1-2
TGTGCCAGCAGCGACAGCGTTTACTATGGCTACACCTTC,CASSDSVYYGYTF,-,-,TRBV6-5,TRBJ1-2
TGTGCCAGCAGCTTTAACCCTCAGGACAAAAACTATGGCTACACCTTC,CASSFNPQDKNYGYTF,-,-,TRBV11-3,TRBJ1-2
TGCGCCAGCAGCCCCCGGGGACAGCAGAACACTGAAGCTTTCTTT,CASSPRGQQNTEAFF,TRBD1,-,TRBV5-1,TRBJ1-1
TGTGCCAGCAGCTACGGGGGAATCGAGGGAGAGCAGTTCTTC,CASSYGGIEGEQFF,-,-,TRBV7-9,TRBJ2-1
TGTGCCAGCAGCCAAGATAGTGGGGGGGGGCTAATGGCTTTGTGGACAGATACGCAGTATTTT,CASSQDSGGGLMALWTDTQYF,-,-,TRBV4-2,TRBJ2-3
TGTGCCAGCAGTGAGTCCCCGGCAGGCCCCGGCTACACCTTC,CASSESPAGPGYTF,-,-,TRBV6-4,TRBJ1-2
TGTGCCAGCAGTTACAGGGCACCGGGACAGGGGGCGAATCAGCCCCAGCATTTT,CASSYRAPGQGANQPQHF,TRBD1,once,TRBV27,TRBJ1-5
TGCACCAGCAGCCAAGGGGTTCAGCGGGAGATATACAATGAGCAGTTCTTC,CTSSQGVQREIYNEQFF,-,-,TRBV1,TRBJ2-1
TGTGCCAGTATGAATGGGCGGGGGGTGGACAATGAGCAGTTCTTC,CASMNGRGVDNEQFF,TRBD2,few,TRBV19,TRBJ2-1
TGCAGTGCTAGTCTACAGGGGACTAATGAAAAACTGTTTTTT,CSASLQGTNEKLFF,TRBD1,-,TRBV20-1,TRBJ1-4
TGTGCCAGTAAGGTCGGTGGGCAGGACTATGGCTACACCTTC,CASKVGGQDYGYTF,-,once,TRBV19,TRBJ1-2
TGTGCCAGCGCGACCCAGGGAACTGGGGCCAACGTCCTGACTTTC,CASATQGTGANVLTF,-,-,TRBV6-5,TRBJ2-6